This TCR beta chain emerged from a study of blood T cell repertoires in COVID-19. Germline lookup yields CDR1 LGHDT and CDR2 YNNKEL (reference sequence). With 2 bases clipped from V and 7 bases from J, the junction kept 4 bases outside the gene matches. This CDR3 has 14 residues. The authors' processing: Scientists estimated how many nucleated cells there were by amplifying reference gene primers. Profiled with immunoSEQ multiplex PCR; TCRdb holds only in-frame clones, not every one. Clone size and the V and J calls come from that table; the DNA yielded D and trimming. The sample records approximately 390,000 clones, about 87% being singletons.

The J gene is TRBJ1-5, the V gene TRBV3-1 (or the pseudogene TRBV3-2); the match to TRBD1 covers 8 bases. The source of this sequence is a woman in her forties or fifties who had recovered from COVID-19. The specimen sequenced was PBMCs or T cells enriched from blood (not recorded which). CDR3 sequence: CASSQSDRDQPQHF. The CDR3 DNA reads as TGTGCCAGCAGCCAATCGGACAGGGACCAGCCCCAGCATTTT.